The 24 T cell receptor beta chains below were found in one sample sequenced in a study of response to subunit inactivated influenza vaccine. TCRdb reanalysed the RT-PCR reads using MiXCR and keeps one entry per CDR3 protein. The sample comprises roughly 790,000 distinct CDR3 sequences, 21% of which are singletons, and more than 8.5% rests with the top ten. This sample comprised PBMCs from blood, obtained around 5 days after vaccination. The receptor source for this set is a man between 45 and 60 years old who received an inactivated influenza vaccine.

This clonotype was observed a handful of times. The J gene is TRBJ2-3, the V gene TRBV15; TRBD1 or TRBD2 may be the D gene (5 bases each). The CDR3 length is 14 residues. V was shortened by 4 bases and J by 6 bases, with 14 bases between the two germline ends. Germline CDR1 and CDR2: LNHNV and YYDKDF (reference sequence). The CDR3 coding sequence is TGTGCCACCAGCACCTACCAGGGAGTGGATACGCAGTATTTT. Translated, it gives CATSTYQGVDTQYF.

The chain couples TRBV20-1 to TRBJ2-1; a possible D gene is TRBD2 (6 bases). CDR1 and CDR2 from the germline V gene are DFQATT and SNEGSKA (reference sequence). Trimming shortened V by 0 bases and J by 0 bases, and 15 bases separated the two germline ends. The CDR3 contains 17 residues. For the CDR3, the DNA is TGCAGTGCTAGAGATCCGTATGGAGGGAGCTCCTACAATGAGCAGTTCTTC. Its protein product is CSARDPYGGSSYNEQFF.

There are a few counts of this clonotype. This chain joins TRBV11-2 and TRBJ2-7; 7 nucleotides line up with TRBD1. V was pared by 1 base and J by 2 bases, with 5 bases of the junction left unmatched. Germline V gives CDR1 SGHAT, CDR2 FQNNGV. This CDR3 is built from 15 residues. This CDR3 is CASSLGVTGTYEQYF. In DNA, the CDR3 is TGTGCCAGCAGCTTAGGTGTGACAGGGACCTACGAGCAGTACTTC.

This clonotype came up many times. The chain is built from TRBV4-2 and TRBJ2-5; 7 positions match TRBD2. Losses at the gene ends were 3 bases for V and 4 bases for J; bases not matched to a gene: 8. Germline loops: CDR1 LGHNA, CDR2 YNFKEQ. The CDR3 has 15 residues. CDR3 loop: CASSQGPSGLETQYF. CDR3 DNA sequence: TGTGCCAGCAGCCAGGGCCCTAGCGGTTTAGAGACCCAGTACTTC.

This clonotype was seen a handful of times. The rearrangement uses TRBV30 and TRBJ2-5, with 10 bases that match TRBD2. CDR1 and CDR2 (germline): GTSNPN, SVGIG (reference sequence). This CDR3 spans 16 amino acids. V lost 0 bases, J lost 5 bases, and 9 bases stayed unmatched. CDR3 in amino acids: CAWSVGQRGGPETQYF. CDR3 DNA: TGTGCCTGGAGTGTTGGTCAGCGGGGGGGCCCGGAGACCCAGTACTTC.

The chain joins TRBV10-3 to TRBJ2-7; 8 bases are a match to TRBD1. Looked up from germline, CDR1 is ENHRY and CDR2 is SYGVKD. There are 11 residues in the CDR3. Trimming took 11 bases from V and 6 from J; bases not matched to a gene: 6. CDR3 nucleotide sequence: TGTGCCGCCGAGACAGGGGCCGAGCAGTACTTC. Translating it yields CAAETGAEQYF.

Ten or more counts support this clonotype. Written as DNA, the CDR3 is TGCAGTGCCCCAAGACTGGGCGAGCAGTACTTC. It is translated as CSAPRLGEQYF. The chain uses TRBV20-1 and TRBJ2-7; D ambiguous. V was shortened by 6 bases and J by 6 bases, with 12 bases between the two germline ends. Germline values: CDR1 DFQATT, CDR2 SNEGSKA (reference sequence). CDR3 size: 11 residues.

The J gene is TRBJ2-3, the V gene TRBV6-2 or TRBV6-3; TRBD2 matches 8 bases. Germline CDR1 reads MNHEY; CDR2 reads SVGEGT. The J segment lost 5 bases and the V segment lost 6 bases, leaving 7 bases of the junction unmatched. This CDR3 has 14 amino acids. The CDR3: CASRLTSVGDTQYF. CDR3 in DNA: TGTGCCAGCAGGCTGACTAGCGTGGGAGATACGCAGTATTTT.

The chain recombines TRBV6-2 or TRBV6-3 with TRBJ1-5; no clear D. Germline V gene lookup returns CDR1 MNHEY and CDR2 SVGEGT. The CDR3 covers 14 residues. Trimming took off 10 bases at V and 1 base at J, with 14 bases between the two ends. CDR3 amino acids: CATTLFSSNQPQHF. CDR3 nucleotides: TGTGCCACCACCCTTTTCAGCAGCAATCAGCCCCAGCATTTT.

This clonotype was seen only a few times. This rearrangement joins TRBV6-1 to TRBJ2-3; unclear D gene. Germline CDR1 MNHNS, CDR2 SASEGT. This CDR3 is 11 amino acids long. V was shortened by 2 bases and J by 6 bases, with 3 bases between the two germline ends. The CDR3 coding sequence is TGTGCCAGCAGTGAAAGGGATACGCAGTATTTT. Its protein product is CASSERDTQYF.

J is TRBJ2-6 and V is TRBV7-3; 7 bases map to TRBD1. J lost 4 bases, V lost 0 bases, and 3 bases had no gene match. Germline values: CDR1 SGHTA, CDR2 FQGTGA. The CDR3 loop spans 16 amino acids. This CDR3 reads CASSLTTGIGANVLTF. The CDR3 DNA is TGTGCCAGCAGCTTAACGACAGGGATCGGGGCCAACGTCCTGACTTTC.

The chain uses TRBV2 and TRBJ2-5; D gene uncertain. Trimming shortened V by 2 bases and J by 5 bases, and 9 bases separated the two germline ends. This CDR3 has 13 amino acids. CDR1 is SNHLY and CDR2 is FYNNEI in the germline V gene. DNA of the CDR3: TGTGCCAGCAGTGAACTGAAAGGCGAGACCCAGTACTTC. This translates into CASSELKGETQYF.

This clonotype was seen a handful of times. The V call is TRBV18, the J call TRBJ1-1, with no clear D. Trimming took 2 bases from V and 1 from J, leaving 8 bases between them. Per germline, CDR1 KGHSH and CDR2 LQKENI. The CDR3 covers 14 residues. In nucleotides, the CDR3 is TGTGCCAGCTCACCAGTCTTTTCGAACACTGAAGCTTTCTTT. Protein sequence: CASSPVFSNTEAFF.

The genes are TRBV5-1 and TRBJ2-5; D possibly corresponds to TRBD1 (6 bases). Germline lookup yields CDR1 SGHRS and CDR2 YFSETQ. V shed 6 bases and J shed 5 bases, with 23 bases lying between them. The CDR3 consists of 16 residues. CDR3 residues: CASTNTPGHLLETQYF. CDR3 DNA sequence: TGCGCCAGCACAAATACACCGGGACACTTGCTGGAGACCCAGTACTTC. Full variable domain (remainder filled in from reference TRBV5-1 and TRBJ2-5): KAGVTQTPRYLIKTRGQQVTLSCSPISGHRSVSWYQQTPGQGLQFLFEYFSETQRNKGNFPGRFSGRQFSNSRSEMNVSTLELGDSALYLCASTNTPGHLLETQYFGPGTRLLVL.

This clonotype occurred many times. The J gene is TRBJ2-5, the V gene TRBV5-4, with D perhaps TRBD1 (6 bases). Per germline, CDR1 SGHNT and CDR2 YYREEE (reference sequence). CDR3 length: 17 residues. V shed 5 bases and J shed 5 bases, with 25 bases lying between them. In DNA, the CDR3 is TGTGCCAGCAGATCGGGGTACGGGGTCTACCAGGGGGAGACCCAGTACTTC. Amino acid sequence: CASRSGYGVYQGETQYF.

This sequence joins TRBV7-2 and TRBJ2-3; 11 bases fit TRBD2. Germline CDR1 reads SGHTA; CDR2 reads FQGNSA. CDR3 size: 17 residues. After removal of 6 bases from V and 6 bases from J, the junction contained 14 bases not matched to a gene. CDR3: CASSPSPSGGQGDTQYF. CDR3 nucleotide sequence: TGTGCCAGCAGTCCTTCCCCTAGCGGGGGGCAGGGGGATACGCAGTATTTT.

This clonotype has only a few counts. The genes are TRBV5-1 and TRBJ1-4; 10 nucleotides line up with TRBD1. Trimming at V came to 3 bases and at J to 6 bases, leaving 5 bases not matched to a gene. The CDR3 sequence is 15 residues long. Germline V gene sequence: CDR1 SGHRS, CDR2 YFSETQ. The CDR3 loop reads CASSWIGTGDEKLFF. In DNA form, the CDR3 reads TGCGCCAGCAGCTGGATTGGGACAGGGGATGAAAAACTGTTTTTT.

A word on this clonotype: A read error may account for a junction end that differs from germline. The chain uses TRBV4-1 and TRBJ1-4, with a possible D match to TRBD1 (5 bases). This CDR3 contains 15 residues. Looked up from germline, CDR1 is MGHRA and CDR2 is YSYEKL. Written as DNA, the CDR3 is TGCTCCAGCAGCCCCCGTTGGCAGGGCGGTGAAAAACTGTTTTTT. Its protein is CSSSPRWQGGEKLFF.

The chain recombines TRBV5-1 with TRBJ2-3; the match to TRBD1 covers 9 bases. Trimming took 7 bases from V and 2 from J; bases not matched to a gene: 5. Germline loops: CDR1 SGHRS, CDR2 YFSETQ. This CDR3 contains 14 residues. The CDR3 here is CASGTGIITDTQYF. DNA of the CDR3: TGCGCCAGCGGGACAGGGATCATCACAGATACGCAGTATTTT.

This clonotype was found many times. The J gene is TRBJ1-2, the V gene TRBV21-1; the D call in the table, TRBD1, was not verified against the DNA. TRBV21-1 is shown as a pseudogene. The CDR3 spans 15 residues. For the CDR3, the DNA is TGTGCCAGCAGCCAAAAGCGCAGGGGGCTTTATGGCTACACCTTC. Its translation is CASSQKRRGLYGYTF.

The chain recombines TRBV9 with TRBJ2-1; 13 bases align to TRBD2. Germline V gives CDR1 SGDLS, CDR2 YYNGEE. J was trimmed by 9 bases and V by 4 bases; bases with no gene match: 13. This CDR3 is 17 amino acids long. The CDR3 DNA reads as TGTGCCAGCAGCCCGCGACTAGCGGGGGGCCTCGGTCGTGAGCAGTTCTTC. The encoded protein is CASSPRLAGGLGREQFF.

This clonotype was detected a few times. The rearrangement links TRBV4-3 to TRBJ2-1; 12 bases are a match to TRBD2. There are 17 residues in the CDR3. The V gene's germline CDR1 is LGHNA and CDR2 YSLEER. J was trimmed by 7 bases and V by 0 bases; bases with no gene match: 7. The CDR3 DNA follows: TGCGCCAGCAGCCAAGAGGCTAGCGGGGGGGTAGTTAATGAGCAGTTCTTC. Protein product: CASSQEASGGVVNEQFF.

This clonotype was detected ten times or more. This sequence joins TRBV6-5 and TRBJ1-3, with unresolved D. This CDR3 comprises 13 residues. The V end was cut by 4 bases, the J end by 3 bases, with 7 bases between. Germline CDR1 is MNHEY and CDR2 is SVGAGI. The DNA for the CDR3 is TGTGCCAGCAGTTCCCTCTTTGGAAACACCATATATTTT. It encodes CASSSLFGNTIYF.

V and J are TRBV11-2 and TRBJ2-7; D is perhaps TRBD1 (6 bases). V dropped 2 bases and J dropped 2 bases, with 13 bases sitting between them. This CDR3 spans 15 amino acids. Germline V gene sequence: CDR1 SGHAT, CDR2 FQNNGV. CDR3 DNA: TGTGCCAGCAGCTTAAGCAGGGGTCGCCCCTACGAGCAGTACTTC. Translating it yields CASSLSRGRPYEQYF. The full variable domain, its missing parts supplied by reference TRBV11-2 and TRBJ2-7, is EAGVAQSPRYKIIEKRQSVAFWCNPISGHATLYWYQQILGQGPKLLIQFQNNGVVDDSQLPKDRFSAERLKGVDSTLKIQPAKLEDSAVYLCASSLSRGRPYEQYFGPGTRLTVT.